This record covers a single TCR beta chain. Per germline, CDR1 SQVTM and CDR2 ANQGSEA. The CDR3 totals 13 residues. V was cut by 1 base and J by 3 bases, with 10 bases left in between. The entry originates in a study of blood T cell repertoires in COVID-19. Original handling: How many nucleated cells were present was estimated from reference gene primer amplification. Sequencing was performed with immunoSEQ multiplex PCR; in TCRdb, only in-frame clones are kept and a portion is missing. That table gives V, J and clone size, and the DNA gave D and trimming. Of fewer than 85,000 clones listed, about 87% are singletons.

The rearrangement links TRBV29-1 to TRBJ2-7; no reliable D call. Source material: peripheral blood. The sequence derives from a human donor in a cohort sampled during active COVID-19. CDR3 amino acids: CSVEAPASYEQYF. CDR3 DNA sequence: TGCAGCGTTGAAGCTCCAGCGAGCTACGAGCAGTACTTC.